This entry is about one T cell receptor (beta chain). Germline V gives CDR1 SGHNT, CDR2 YENEEA. V was trimmed by 2 bases and J by 8 bases, leaving 19 bases between them. The CDR3 is 16 residues long. This sample is part of a study of control samples from healthy donors and cancer patients. Data came from immunoSEQ multiplex PCR; TCRdb stores just in-frame clones and leaves some out. The sample lists about 79,000 clones, over 85% occurring once. The receptor comes from a woman in her forties with lung cancer. Sequencing was carried out using PBMCs. The chain carries TRBV11-3 and TRBJ2-1, with D perhaps matching TRBD1 (5 bases). The CDR3 loop is CASSLQGMSTQHEQFF. DNA for the CDR3: TGTGCCAGCAGCTTACAGGGTATGAGTACACAACATGAGCAGTTCTTC.